The following is a TCR beta chain sequence with its context. This specimen comes from a study of shared clonotypes between healthy human individuals. Looking at the study overall: Per donor, three plates held CD4 naive cells, three held CD4 memory, two held CD8 naive and one held CD8 memory.

Donors comprised only Caucasian adults living in Nashville, Tennessee. Trimming removed 4 bases from V and 6 bases from J, with 13 bases in between. From germline, CDR1 is GTSNPN and CDR2 SVGIG (reference sequence). CDR3 length: 13 residues. In the original analysis: ImmunoSEQ output lacked quality scores and full-length reads, limiting matched filtering. The data were produced by immunoSEQ multiplex PCR, yet TCRdb's version contains in-frame clones alone and is incomplete. V and J calls and clone size are copied from that table; D and trimming were computed from the DNA. The sample shows approximately 2.5 million clones, under 95% of them seen only once.

The V call is TRBV30, the J call TRBJ1-5, with a possible D match to TRBD1 (5 bases). Sequencing used naive CD4+ T cells from PBMCs. The subset here: CD45RA+ positively selected. This clonotype was sampled from a young man in good health. Some clones in this sample may be carry-over from other donors' samples. The CDR3 nucleotides read TGTGCCTGGAACGGGGGGTTTGGTCAGCCCCAGCATTTT. Translation gives CAWNGGFGQPQHF.